The source of this T cell receptor (beta chain) is a study of blood T cell repertoires in COVID-19. Across the whole study: The United States, Italy and Spain supplied acute and convalescent COVID-19 samples. Sample material is recorded as cDNA or gDNA derived from T cells, B-cell-depleted T cells, or PBMCs.

Original analysis: Quantification of nucleated cells was approximated via reference gene primer amplification. TCRdb's copy holds only in-frame clones and misses some; the assay was immunoSEQ multiplex PCR. That table gives V, J and clone size, and the DNA gave D and trimming. The table has roughly 350,000 clones, over 70% seen once. The CDR3 sequence is 15 residues long. Germline assignment: CDR1 SGHRS and CDR2 YFSETQ. The V end was cut by 4 bases, the J end by 4 bases, with 16 bases between. The TCR was taken from a woman aged 50 to 60 with COVID-19, enrolled during active disease. J is TRBJ2-3 and V is TRBV5-1, with D uncertain. Sequences were obtained from peripheral blood. CDR3: CASSPGTRIADTQYF. The CDR3 DNA reads as TGCGCCAGCAGCCCTGGCACCAGGATTGCAGATACGCAGTATTTT.